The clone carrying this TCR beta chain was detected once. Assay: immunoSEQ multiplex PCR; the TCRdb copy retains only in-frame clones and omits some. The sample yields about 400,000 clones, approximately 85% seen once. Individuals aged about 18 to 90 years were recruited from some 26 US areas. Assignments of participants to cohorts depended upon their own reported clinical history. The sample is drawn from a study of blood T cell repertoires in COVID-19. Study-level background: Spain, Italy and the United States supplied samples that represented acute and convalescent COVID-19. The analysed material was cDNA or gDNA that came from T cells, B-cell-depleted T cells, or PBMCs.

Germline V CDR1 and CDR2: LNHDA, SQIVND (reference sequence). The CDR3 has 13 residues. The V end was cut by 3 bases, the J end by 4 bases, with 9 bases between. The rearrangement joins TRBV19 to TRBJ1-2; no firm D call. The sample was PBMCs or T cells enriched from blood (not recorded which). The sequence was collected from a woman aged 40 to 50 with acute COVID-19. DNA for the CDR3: TGTGCCAGTAGTATGACTGAGTTCTATGGCTACACCTTC. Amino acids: CASSMTEFYGYTF.